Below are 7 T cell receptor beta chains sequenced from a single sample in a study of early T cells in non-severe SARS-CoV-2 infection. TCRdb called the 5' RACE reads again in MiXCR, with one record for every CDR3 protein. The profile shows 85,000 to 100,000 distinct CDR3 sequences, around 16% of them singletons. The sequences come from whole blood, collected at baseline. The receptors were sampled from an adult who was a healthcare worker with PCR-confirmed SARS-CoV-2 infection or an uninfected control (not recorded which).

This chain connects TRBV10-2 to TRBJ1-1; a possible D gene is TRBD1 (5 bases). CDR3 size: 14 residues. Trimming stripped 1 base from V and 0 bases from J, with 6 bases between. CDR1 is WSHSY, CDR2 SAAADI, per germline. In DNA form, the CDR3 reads TGCGCCAGCAGTGAGTTACAGGTGAACACTGAAGCTTTCTTT. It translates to CASSELQVNTEAFF.

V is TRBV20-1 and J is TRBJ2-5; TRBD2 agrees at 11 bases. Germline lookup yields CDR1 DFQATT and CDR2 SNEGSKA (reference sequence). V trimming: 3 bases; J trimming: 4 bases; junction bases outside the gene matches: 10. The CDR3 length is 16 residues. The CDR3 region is CSASRLAGGPGETQYF. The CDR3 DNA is TGCAGTGCTAGTCGGTTAGCGGGAGGGCCGGGAGAGACCCAGTACTTC.

The CDR3 nucleotides are TGTGCCAGCAGCTCCTACAATCAGCCCCAGCATTTT. Translation gives CASSSYNQPQHF. This chain connects TRBV7-2 to TRBJ1-5; unclear D gene. Looked up from germline, CDR1 is SGHTA and CDR2 is FQGNSA. Trimming cost V 4 bases and J 3 bases, with 4 bases left between them. The CDR3 sequence is 12 residues long.

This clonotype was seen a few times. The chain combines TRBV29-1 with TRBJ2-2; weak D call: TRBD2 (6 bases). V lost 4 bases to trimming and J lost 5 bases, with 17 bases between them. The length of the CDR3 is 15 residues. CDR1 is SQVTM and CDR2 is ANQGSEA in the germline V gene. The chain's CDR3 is CSVGAAGGHTGELFF. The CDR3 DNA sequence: TGCAGCGTTGGGGCAGCGGGCGGTCATACCGGGGAGCTGTTTTTT.

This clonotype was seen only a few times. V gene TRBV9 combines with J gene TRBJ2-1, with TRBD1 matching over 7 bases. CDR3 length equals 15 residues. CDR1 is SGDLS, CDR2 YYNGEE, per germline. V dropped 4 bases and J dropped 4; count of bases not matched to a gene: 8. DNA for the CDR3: TGTGCCAGCAGCCCTTCCGGGACAGAGTACAATGAGCAGTTCTTC. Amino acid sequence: CASSPSGTEYNEQFF.

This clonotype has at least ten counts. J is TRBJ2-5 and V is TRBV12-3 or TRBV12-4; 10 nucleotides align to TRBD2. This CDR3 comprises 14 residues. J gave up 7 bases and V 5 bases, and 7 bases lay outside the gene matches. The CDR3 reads CASSPQLAGTTQYF. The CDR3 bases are TGTGCCAGCAGTCCCCAACTAGCGGGGACGACCCAGTACTTC.

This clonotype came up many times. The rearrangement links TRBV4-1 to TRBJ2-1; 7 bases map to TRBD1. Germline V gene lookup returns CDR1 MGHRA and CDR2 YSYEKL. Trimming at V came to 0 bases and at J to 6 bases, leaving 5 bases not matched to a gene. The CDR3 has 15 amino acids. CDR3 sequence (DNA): TGCGCCAGCAGCCAAGAGACAGGGCCCCGCAATGAGCAGTTCTTC. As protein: CASSQETGPRNEQFF.